This passage covers 13 T cell receptor beta chains from one sample sequenced in a study of blood T cells in healthy people across ages. A sample-barcoded 5' primer and a J-beta primer mix were used in a second PCR of roughly 7 to 12 cycles. A single record per CDR3 protein comes from TCRdb applying MiXCR to the 5' RACE reads. Among about 640,000 distinct CDR3 sequences listed, about 53% were seen once. The sequencing input was blood. The receptor set was obtained from a man between 60 and 75 years old in good health.

CDR3 coding DNA: TGTGCCAGCAGCCCGGGCGCGACAGCTATAAACATTCAGTACTTC. As protein: CASSPGATAINIQYF. The chain joins TRBV5-5 to TRBJ2-4, with D perhaps TRBD1 (5 bases). In germline, CDR1 is SGHKS, CDR2 YYEKEE (reference sequence). The CDR3 is 15 residues long. Trimming shortened V by 4 bases and J by 6 bases, and 17 bases separated the two germline ends.

The chain combines TRBV27 with TRBJ2-5; D unresolved. CDR3 size: 14 residues. CDR1 and CDR2 (germline): MNHEY, SMNVEV (reference sequence). Trimming stripped 4 bases from V and 3 bases from J, with 12 bases between. In DNA form, the CDR3 reads TGTGCCAGCAGTTGCCCCCAGCCGGAAGAGACCCAGTACTTC. It specifies CASSCPQPEETQYF.

A few counts support this clonotype. V is TRBV20-1 and J is TRBJ2-5; weak D call: TRBD1 (5 bases). The CDR3 length is 13 residues. V lost 0 bases to trimming and J lost 2 bases, with 7 bases between them. CDR1 is DFQATT, CDR2 SNEGSKA, per germline (reference sequence). The CDR3, as DNA: TGCAGTGCTAGAGACAGACAGCAAGAGACCCAGTACTTC. Translated: CSARDRQQETQYF.

The genes are TRBV3-1 and TRBJ1-6; unclear D gene. From germline, CDR1 is LGHDT and CDR2 YNNKEL (reference sequence). CDR3 size: 13 residues. Trimming stripped 4 bases from V and 7 bases from J, with 8 bases between. The CDR3 coding sequence is TGTGCCAGCAGCCTCGCTCCGAATTCACCCCTCCACTTT. This gives the protein CASSLAPNSPLHF.

The J gene is TRBJ2-2, the V gene TRBV28, with D perhaps matching TRBD1 (5 bases). Germline CDR1 is MDHEN and CDR2 is SYDVKM. The CDR3 has 14 residues. V lost 5 bases, J lost 6 bases, and 13 bases lay in between. CDR3: CASSQGGRSGELFF. CDR3 coding DNA: TGTGCCAGCAGTCAGGGTGGTCGGTCCGGGGAGCTGTTTTTT.

The chain uses TRBV7-6 and TRBJ1-1; D not resolved. Trimming left V 5 bases short and J 1 base short, with 11 bases between. Germline assignment: CDR1 SGHVS and CDR2 FNYEAQ. The CDR3 runs to 14 residues. In DNA form, the CDR3 reads TGTGCCAGCAGCCCCGATCCCTCGAACACTGAAGCTTTCTTT. Residues: CASSPDPSNTEAFF.

There are a few counts of this clonotype. The rearrangement links TRBV5-1 to TRBJ1-4; a possible D gene is TRBD1 (5 bases). CDR3 length: 17 residues. Germline V gene sequence: CDR1 SGHRS, CDR2 YFSETQ. V was shortened by 3 bases and J by 5 bases, with 20 bases between the two germline ends. The CDR3 sequence is CASSSQLGRQINEKLFF. In nucleotides, the CDR3 is TGCGCCAGCAGCTCCCAGTTGGGGCGACAGATCAATGAAAAACTGTTTTTT.

The chain recombines TRBV6-2 or TRBV6-3 with TRBJ2-5; D is ambiguous. The DNA end is a closer match to TRBJ2-7, so the J assignment may be wrong. Germline V lookup: CDR1 MNHEY, CDR2 SVGEGT. The CDR3 contains 15 residues. CDR3 in amino acids: CASSYSPKGSLEQYF. CDR3 sequence (DNA): TGTGCCAGCAGTTACTCACCCAAGGGTAGCCTCGAGCAGTACTTC.

The chain carries TRBV7-2 and TRBJ2-5, with D perhaps matching TRBD1 (5 bases). V lost 5 bases and J lost 11, with 15 bases in between. The CDR3 length is 12 residues. Germline values: CDR1 SGHTA, CDR2 FQGNSA. The CDR3 DNA reads as TGTGCCAGCAGCCCAGGGTTTAATGAGCAGTACTTC. Amino acid sequence: CASSPGFNEQYF.

The chain recombines TRBV7-9 with TRBJ1-2; tentative D call: TRBD1 (5 bases). Looked up from germline, CDR1 is SEHNR and CDR2 is FQNEAQ (reference sequence). V was pared by 5 bases and J by 0 bases, with 13 bases between. The CDR3 runs to 15 residues. CDR3 sequence: CASSPSQGPNYGYTF. CDR3 in DNA: TGTGCCAGCAGCCCCTCCCAGGGACCTAACTATGGCTACACCTTC.

This clonotype was counted only a few times. Here the CDR3 reads CSLEPFDAGEAFF. As DNA, the CDR3 is TGCAGCTTGGAGCCATTTGACGCGGGAGAAGCTTTCTTT. The chain uses TRBV29-1 and TRBJ1-1; D is ambiguous. The CDR3 totals 13 residues. Deletions cut 8 bases from V and 8 bases from J, with 21 bases between. Germline V gene sequence: CDR1 SQVTM, CDR2 ANQGSEA.

This clonotype was observed a handful of times. The rearrangement joins TRBV10-3 to TRBJ2-1, with D possibly TRBD2 on 5 matching bases. Trimming stripped 4 bases from V and 5 bases from J, with 12 bases between. Germline V gives CDR1 ENHRY, CDR2 SYGVKD. This CDR3 has 14 amino acids. The CDR3 loop is CAISAMDGNNEQFF. Here the CDR3 DNA reads TGTGCCATCAGTGCCATGGACGGGAACAATGAGCAGTTCTTC.

This clonotype was observed a few times. As DNA, the CDR3 is TGTGCCAGCAGATTCGGGGGGGAAGAAAAACTGTTTTTT. Translating it yields CASRFGGEEKLFF. This rearrangement joins TRBV12-3 or TRBV12-4 to TRBJ1-4, with TRBD1 as a possible D gene (5 bases). The V end lost 6 bases, the J end lost 8 bases, and 13 bases lay between the germline ends. The CDR3 loop spans 13 amino acids.